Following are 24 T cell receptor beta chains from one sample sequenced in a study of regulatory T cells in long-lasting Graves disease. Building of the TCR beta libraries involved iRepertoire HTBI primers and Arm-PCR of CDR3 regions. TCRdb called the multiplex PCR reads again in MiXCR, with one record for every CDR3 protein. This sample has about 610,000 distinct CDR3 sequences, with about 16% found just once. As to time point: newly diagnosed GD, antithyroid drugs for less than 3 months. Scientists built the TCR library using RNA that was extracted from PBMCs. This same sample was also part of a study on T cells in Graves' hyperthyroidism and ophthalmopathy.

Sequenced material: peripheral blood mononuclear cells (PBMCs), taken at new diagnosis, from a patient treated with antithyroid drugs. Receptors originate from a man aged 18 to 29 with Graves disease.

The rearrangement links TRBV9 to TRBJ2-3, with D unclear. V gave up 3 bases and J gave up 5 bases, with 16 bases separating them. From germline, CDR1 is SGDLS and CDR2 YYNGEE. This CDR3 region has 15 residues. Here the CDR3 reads CASSARSSQGDTQYF. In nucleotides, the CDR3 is TGTGCCAGCAGCGCCCGGTCTAGTCAAGGAGATACGCAGTATTTT.

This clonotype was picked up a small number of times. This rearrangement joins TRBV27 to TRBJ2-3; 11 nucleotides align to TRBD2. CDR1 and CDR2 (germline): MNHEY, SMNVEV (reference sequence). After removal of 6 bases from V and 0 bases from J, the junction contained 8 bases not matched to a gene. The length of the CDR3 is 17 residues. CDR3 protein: CASSLLAGDLSTDTQYF. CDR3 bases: TGTGCCAGCAGCTTACTAGCGGGAGATCTTAGCACAGATACGCAGTATTTT.

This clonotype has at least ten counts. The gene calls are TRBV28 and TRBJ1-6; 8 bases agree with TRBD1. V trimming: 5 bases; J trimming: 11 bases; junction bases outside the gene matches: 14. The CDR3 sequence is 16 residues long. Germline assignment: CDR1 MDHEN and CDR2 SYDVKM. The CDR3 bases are TGTGCCAGCAGTACCCGGACAGGGCGGGGAGGGGCACCCCTCCACTTT. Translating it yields CASSTRTGRGGAPLHF.

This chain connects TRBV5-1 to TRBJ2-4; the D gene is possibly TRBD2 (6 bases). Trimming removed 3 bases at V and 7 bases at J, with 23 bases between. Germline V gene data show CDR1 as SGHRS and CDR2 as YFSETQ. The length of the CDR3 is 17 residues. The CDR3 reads CASSSMGLKAVDNIQYF. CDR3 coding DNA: TGCGCCAGCAGCTCGATGGGACTCAAAGCTGTAGATAACATTCAGTACTTC.

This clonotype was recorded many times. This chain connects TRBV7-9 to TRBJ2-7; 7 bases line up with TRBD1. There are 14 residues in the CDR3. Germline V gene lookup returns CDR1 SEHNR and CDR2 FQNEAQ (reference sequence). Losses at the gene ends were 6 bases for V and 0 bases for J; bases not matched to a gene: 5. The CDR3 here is CASSLTGVSYEQYF. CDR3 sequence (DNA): TGTGCCAGCAGTTTAACAGGGGTCTCCTACGAGCAGTACTTC.

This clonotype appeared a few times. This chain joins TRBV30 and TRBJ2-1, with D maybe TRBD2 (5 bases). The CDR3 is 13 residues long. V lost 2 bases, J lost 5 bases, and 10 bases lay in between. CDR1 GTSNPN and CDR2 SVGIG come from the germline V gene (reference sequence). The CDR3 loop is CAWSLAYNNEQFF. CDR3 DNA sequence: TGTGCCTGGAGTCTAGCATACAACAATGAGCAGTTCTTC. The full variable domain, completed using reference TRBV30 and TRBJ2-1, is SQTIHQWPATLVQPVGSPLSLECTVEGTSNPNLYWYRQAAGRGLQLLFYSVGIGQISSEVPQNLSASRPQDRQFILSSKKLLLSDSGFYLCAWSLAYNNEQFFGPGTRLTVL.

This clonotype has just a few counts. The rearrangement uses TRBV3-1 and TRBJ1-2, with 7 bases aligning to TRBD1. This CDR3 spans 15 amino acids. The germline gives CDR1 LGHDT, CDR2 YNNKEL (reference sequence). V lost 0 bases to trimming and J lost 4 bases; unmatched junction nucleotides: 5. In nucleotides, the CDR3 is TGTGCCAGCAGCCAAGAGGGAGGACAGGTCTATGGCTACACCTTC. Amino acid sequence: CASSQEGGQVYGYTF. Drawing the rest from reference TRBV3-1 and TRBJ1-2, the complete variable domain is DTAVSQTPKYLVTQMGNDKSIKCEQNLGHDTMYWYKQDSKKFLKIMFSYNNKELIINETVPNRFSPKSPDKAHLNLHINSLELGDSAVYFCASSQEGGQVYGYTFGSGTRLTVV.

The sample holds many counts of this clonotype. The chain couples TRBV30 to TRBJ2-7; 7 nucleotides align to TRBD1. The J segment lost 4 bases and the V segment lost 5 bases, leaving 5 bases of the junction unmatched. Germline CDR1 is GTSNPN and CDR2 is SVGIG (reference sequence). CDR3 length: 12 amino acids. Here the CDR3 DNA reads TGTGCCTGGGGGGACAGTAGGTACGAGCAGTACTTC. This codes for CAWGDSRYEQYF.

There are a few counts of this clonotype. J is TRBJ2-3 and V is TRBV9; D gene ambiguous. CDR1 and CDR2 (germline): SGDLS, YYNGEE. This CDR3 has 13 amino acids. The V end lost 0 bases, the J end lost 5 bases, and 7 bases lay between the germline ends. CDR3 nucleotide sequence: TGTGCCAGCAGCGTAGGGATGTTAGATACGCAGTATTTT. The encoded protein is CASSVGMLDTQYF.

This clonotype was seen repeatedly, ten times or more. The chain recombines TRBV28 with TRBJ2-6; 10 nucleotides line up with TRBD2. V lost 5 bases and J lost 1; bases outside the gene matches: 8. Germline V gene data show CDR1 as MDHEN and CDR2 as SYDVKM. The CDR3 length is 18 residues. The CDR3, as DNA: TGTGCCAGCAGTCTCCTTAGCGGGAGGAGTTCTGGGGCCAACGTCCTGACTTTC. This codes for CASSLLSGRSSGANVLTF.

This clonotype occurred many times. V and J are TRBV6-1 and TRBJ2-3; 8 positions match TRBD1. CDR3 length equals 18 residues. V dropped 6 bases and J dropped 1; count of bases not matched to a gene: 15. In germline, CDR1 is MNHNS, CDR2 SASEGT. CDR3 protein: CASRDRDDRTQGTDTQYF. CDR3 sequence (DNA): TGTGCCAGCAGGGACAGGGACGATAGGACTCAGGGCACAGATACGCAGTATTTT.

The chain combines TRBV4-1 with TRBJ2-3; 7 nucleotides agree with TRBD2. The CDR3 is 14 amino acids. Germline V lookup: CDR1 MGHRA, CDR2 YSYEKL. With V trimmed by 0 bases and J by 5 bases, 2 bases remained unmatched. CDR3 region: CASSQDPGGDTQYF. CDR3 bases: TGCGCCAGCAGCCAAGATCCGGGGGGAGATACGCAGTATTTT.

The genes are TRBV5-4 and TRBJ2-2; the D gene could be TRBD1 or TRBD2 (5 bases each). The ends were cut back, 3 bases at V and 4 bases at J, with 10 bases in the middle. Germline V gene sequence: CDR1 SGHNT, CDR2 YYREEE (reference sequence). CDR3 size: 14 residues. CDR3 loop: CASSSGTTTGELFF. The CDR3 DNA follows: TGTGCCAGCAGCTCCGGGACGACCACCGGGGAGCTGTTTTTT.

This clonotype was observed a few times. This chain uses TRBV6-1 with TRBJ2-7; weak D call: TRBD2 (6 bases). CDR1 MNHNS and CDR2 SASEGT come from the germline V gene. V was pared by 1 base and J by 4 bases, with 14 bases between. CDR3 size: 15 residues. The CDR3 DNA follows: TGTGCCAGCAGTGAAGACCCGGGAGATGTTTACGAGCAGTACTTC. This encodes CASSEDPGDVYEQYF.

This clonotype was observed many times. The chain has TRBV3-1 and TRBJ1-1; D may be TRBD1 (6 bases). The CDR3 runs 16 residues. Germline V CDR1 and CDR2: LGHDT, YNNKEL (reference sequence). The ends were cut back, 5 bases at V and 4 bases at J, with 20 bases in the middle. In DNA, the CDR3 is TGTGCCAGCAGCTGGTTAAGGGGGGGCAAGGGCACTGAAGCTTTCTTT. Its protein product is CASSWLRGGKGTEAFF. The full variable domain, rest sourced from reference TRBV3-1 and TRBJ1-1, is DTAVSQTPKYLVTQMGNDKSIKCEQNLGHDTMYWYKQDSKKFLKIMFSYNNKELIINETVPNRFSPKSPDKAHLNLHINSLELGDSAVYFCASSWLRGGKGTEAFFGQGTRLTVV.

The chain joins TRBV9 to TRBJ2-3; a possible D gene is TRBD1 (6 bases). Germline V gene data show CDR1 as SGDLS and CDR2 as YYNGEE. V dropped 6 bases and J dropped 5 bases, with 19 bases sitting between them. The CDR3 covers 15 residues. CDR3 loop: CASTPVGQSQDTQYF. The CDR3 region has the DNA TGTGCCAGCACCCCTGTTGGACAGAGTCAAGATACGCAGTATTTT. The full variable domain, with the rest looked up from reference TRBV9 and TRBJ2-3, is DSGVTQTPKHLITATGQRVTLRCSPRSGDLSVYWYQQSLDQGLQFLIQYYNGEERAKGNILERFSAQQFPDLHSELNLSSLELGDSALYFCASTPVGQSQDTQYFGPGTRLTVL.

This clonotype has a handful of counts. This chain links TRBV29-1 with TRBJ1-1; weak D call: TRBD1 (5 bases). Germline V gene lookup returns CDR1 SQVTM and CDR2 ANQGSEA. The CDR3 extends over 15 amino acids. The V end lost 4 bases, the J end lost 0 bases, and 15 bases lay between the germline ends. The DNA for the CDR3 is TGCAGCGTTGGGTCAGGGTGGGGAATGAACACTGAAGCTTTCTTT. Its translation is CSVGSGWGMNTEAFF.

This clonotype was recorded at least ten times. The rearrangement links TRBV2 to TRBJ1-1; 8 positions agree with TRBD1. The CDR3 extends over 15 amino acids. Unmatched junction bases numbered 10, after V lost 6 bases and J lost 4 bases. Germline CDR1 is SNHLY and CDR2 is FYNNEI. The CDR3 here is CASSRTGLGITEAFF. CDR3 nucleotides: TGTGCCAGCAGCCGGACAGGGCTGGGTATCACTGAAGCTTTCTTT.

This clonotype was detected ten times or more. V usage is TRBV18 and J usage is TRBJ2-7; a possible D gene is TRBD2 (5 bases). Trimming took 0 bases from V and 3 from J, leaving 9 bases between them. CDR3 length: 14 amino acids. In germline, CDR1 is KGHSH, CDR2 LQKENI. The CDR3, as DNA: TGTGCCAGCTCACCACCAAATAGCGACTACGAGCAGTACTTC. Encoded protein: CASSPPNSDYEQYF.

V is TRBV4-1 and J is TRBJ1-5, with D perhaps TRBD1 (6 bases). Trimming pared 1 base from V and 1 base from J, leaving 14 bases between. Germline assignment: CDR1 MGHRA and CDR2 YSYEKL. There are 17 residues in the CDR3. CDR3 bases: TGCGCCAGCAGCCAAGGCCGCAGGGGAGCCAGCAATCAGCCCCAGCATTTT. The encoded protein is CASSQGRRGASNQPQHF.

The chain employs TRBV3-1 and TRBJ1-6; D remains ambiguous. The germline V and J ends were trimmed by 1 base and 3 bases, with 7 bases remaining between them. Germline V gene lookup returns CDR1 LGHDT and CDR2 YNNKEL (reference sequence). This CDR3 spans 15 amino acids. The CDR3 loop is CASSQGQYYNSPLHF. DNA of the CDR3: TGTGCCAGCAGCCAAGGGCAGTACTATAATTCACCCCTCCACTTT.

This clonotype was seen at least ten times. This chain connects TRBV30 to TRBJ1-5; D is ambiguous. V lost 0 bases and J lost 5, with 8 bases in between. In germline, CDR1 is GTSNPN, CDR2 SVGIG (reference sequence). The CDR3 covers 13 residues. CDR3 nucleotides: TGTGCCTGGAGTGTACGGAGGGATCAGCCCCAGCATTTT. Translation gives CAWSVRRDQPQHF.

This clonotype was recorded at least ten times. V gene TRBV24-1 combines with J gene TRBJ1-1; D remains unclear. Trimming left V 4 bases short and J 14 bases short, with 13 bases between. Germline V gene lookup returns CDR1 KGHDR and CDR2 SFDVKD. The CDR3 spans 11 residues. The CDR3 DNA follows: TGTGCCACCAGTGACCCGGGGTTATGGTTCTTT. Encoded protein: CATSDPGLWFF.

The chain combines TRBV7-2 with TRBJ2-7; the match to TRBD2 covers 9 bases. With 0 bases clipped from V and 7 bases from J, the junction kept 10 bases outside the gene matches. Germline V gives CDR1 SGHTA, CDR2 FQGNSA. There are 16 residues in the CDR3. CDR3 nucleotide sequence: TGTGCCAGCAGCTTAGCGAGGTTAGCGGGAGCGTGGGAGCAGTACTTC. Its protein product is CASSLARLAGAWEQYF.